The source of this T cell receptor (beta chain) is a study of esophageal squamous cell carcinoma under preoperative chemotherapy. Findings and caveats of the study: Paclitaxel-nedaplatin therapy caused immediate, substantial clonotype frequency changes.

In regard to this clonotype: Its antigen is as yet unknown.

J lost 13 bases, V lost 6 bases, and 13 bases had no gene match. This CDR3 has 14 residues. CDR1 and CDR2 (germline): MNHEY, SMNVEV (reference sequence). In TCRdb, the PCR reads were re-called with MiXCR into one record per CDR3 protein. The table records approximately 30,000 distinct CDR3 sequences, under 55% of them present only once. Noted time point: before preoperative PTX-NDP chemotherapy. This receptor was obtained from a human donor with esophageal squamous cell carcinoma. The donor label of this sample is uncertain. V gene TRBV27 combines with J gene TRBJ2-4; 9 nucleotides match TRBD2. This material was acquired from a patient given preoperative chemotherapy. The CDR3 DNA reads TGTGCCAGCAGGGTAGCGGGGGTCTACAATGAGCAGTACTTC. Its translation is CASRVAGVYNEQYF.